This is a list of T cell receptor beta chains from one sample in a study of read filtering for tumor transcriptome and immune sequencing. Each CDR3 protein gets one entry after TCRdb re-called the reads with MiXCR. The repertoire holds approximately 37,000 distinct CDR3 sequences, with around 13% as singletons. Sequenced input: a population of CD138-negative cells sorted from bone marrow. The origin of the receptors is a donor aged 40 or older with multiple myeloma. The CDR3 runs from the conserved cysteine through the conserved F or W. D genes are given only for firm matches. The listing skips clone size in some rows; elsewhere it reads once, few, many or a size class.

V gene: TRBV19; D gene: TRBD2; J gene: TRBJ2-3; clone size: few; CDR3 DNA: TGTGCCAGTAGTAGGGATGTAGCGGGAGCTAGCACAGATACGCAGTATTTT; CDR3 protein: CASSRDVAGASTDTQYF
V gene: TRBV5-1; D gene: TRBD2; J gene: TRBJ2-1; clone size: few; CDR3 DNA: TGCGCCAGCAGCCTAAGCGGGGGGGGCAACAATGAGCAGTTCTTC; CDR3 protein: CASSLSGGGNNEQFF
V gene: TRBV20-1; D gene: -; J gene: TRBJ2-4; clone size: few; CDR3 DNA: TGCAGTGCTCGTCAGGGGTTTTGTAGCATTCCGTACTTC; CDR3 protein: CSARQGFCSIPYF
V gene: TRBV5-1; D gene: TRBD1; J gene: TRBJ2-3; clone size: many; CDR3 DNA: TGCGCCAGCAGCAGCCTGAAGACAGGGGGCGGAGATACGCAGTATTTT; CDR3 protein: CASSSLKTGGGDTQYF
V gene: TRBV28; D gene: TRBD2; J gene: TRBJ2-2; clone size: -; CDR3 DNA: TGTGCCAGCAGTTTTCCCTCGGGGGGGCCATATGGCGGGGAGCTGTTTTTT; CDR3 protein: CASSFPSGGPYGGELFF
V gene: TRBV10-3; D gene: TRBD1; J gene: TRBJ2-3; clone size: many; CDR3 DNA: TGTGCCATCAGTGGGGACAGATACACAGATACGCAGTATTTT; CDR3 protein: CAISGDRYTDTQYF
V gene: TRBV7-9; D gene: -; J gene: TRBJ2-2; clone size: many; CDR3 DNA: TGTGCCAGCAGGCAGCTTGTGGATGCCACCGGGGAGCTGTTTTTT; CDR3 protein: CASRQLVDATGELFF
V gene: TRBV28; D gene: TRBD2; J gene: TRBJ2-7; clone size: many; CDR3 DNA: TGTGCCAGCAGGCCTAGCGGGGGGAGGTACGAGCAGTACTTC; CDR3 protein: CASRPSGGRYEQYF
V gene: TRBV29-1; D gene: -; J gene: TRBJ1-1; clone size: many; CDR3 DNA: TGCAGCGTTGAGTGGGGAACCACTGAAGCTTTCTTT; CDR3 protein: CSVEWGTTEAFF
V gene: TRBV5-1; D gene: -; J gene: TRBJ1-2; clone size: many; CDR3 DNA: TGCGCCAGCAGCTTGGGGGACGGGTCCGATGGCTACACCTTC; CDR3 protein: CASSLGDGSDGYTF
V gene: TRBV28; D gene: TRBD2; J gene: TRBJ2-1; clone size: many; CDR3 DNA: TGTGCCAGCAGTTTGTCACGGGGGGGCTCCTACAATGAGCAGTTCTTC; CDR3 protein: CASSLSRGGSYNEQFF
V gene: TRBV19; D gene: -; J gene: TRBJ1-4; clone size: many; CDR3 DNA: TGTGCCAGTACGCCGGGACCCGGTGAAAAACTGTTTTTT; CDR3 protein: CASTPGPGEKLFF
V gene: TRBV30; D gene: -; J gene: TRBJ2-7; clone size: few; CDR3 DNA: TGTGCCTGGAGTAGGGGGACCTACGAGCAGTACTTC; CDR3 protein: CAWSRGTYEQYF
V gene: TRBV5-1; D gene: TRBD1; J gene: TRBJ2-1; clone size: many; CDR3 DNA: TGCGCCAGCAGCCAAGGAGGGACAGGGGTTGATGAGCAGTTCTTC; CDR3 protein: CASSQGGTGVDEQFF
V gene: TRBV3-1; D gene: -; J gene: TRBJ1-1; clone size: -; CDR3 DNA: TGTGCCAGCAGCCCCCCGGGGGGCTATACTGAAGCTTTCTTT; CDR3 protein: CASSPPGGYTEAFF
V gene: TRBV11-2; D gene: -; J gene: TRBJ2-3; clone size: many; CDR3 DNA: TGTGCCAGCAGCCCATTGCGGGCTGCAGATACGCAGTATTTT; CDR3 protein: CASSPLRAADTQYF
V gene: TRBV7-9; D gene: -; J gene: TRBJ2-5; clone size: few; CDR3 DNA: TGTGCCACCAAACGAGGGGGCGGGGAGACCCAGTGCTTC; CDR3 protein: CATKRGGGETQCF
V gene: TRBV20-1; D gene: -; J gene: TRBJ2-1; clone size: many; CDR3 DNA: TGCAGTGCTTTCAACACGGGTGAGCAGTTCTTC; CDR3 protein: CSAFNTGEQFF
V gene: TRBV2; D gene: -; J gene: TRBJ2-7; clone size: many; CDR3 DNA: TGTGCCAGCAGTGAAAACAGGGCCTACGAGCAGTACTTC; CDR3 protein: CASSENRAYEQYF
V gene: TRBV29-1; D gene: TRBD2; J gene: TRBJ2-3; clone size: many; CDR3 DNA: TGCAGCGTTGGCTTAGCGGGAGATAGCACAGATACGCAGTATTTT; CDR3 protein: CSVGLAGDSTDTQYF
V gene: TRBV4-1; D gene: -; J gene: TRBJ1-1; clone size: many; CDR3 DNA: TGCGCCAGCAGCCTCGGGCAGCCAGAGACTGAAGCTTTCTTT; CDR3 protein: CASSLGQPETEAFF
V gene: TRBV20-1; D gene: TRBD2; J gene: TRBJ2-1; clone size: -; CDR3 DNA: TGCAGTGCTAGACTAGCGGGGGCGAAGATCTACAATGAGCAGTTCTTC; CDR3 protein: CSARLAGAKIYNEQFF
V gene: TRBV7-2; D gene: -; J gene: TRBJ2-7; clone size: many; CDR3 DNA: TGTGCCAGCAGCTTAGAATACGAGCAGTACTTC; CDR3 protein: CASSLEYEQYF
V gene: TRBV12-3/TRBV12-4; D gene: -; J gene: TRBJ2-1; clone size: many; CDR3 DNA: TGTGCCAGCACCTCGGGGGGCTCCCTTTACAATGAGCAGTTCTTC; CDR3 protein: CASTSGGSLYNEQFF
V gene: TRBV3-1; D gene: -; J gene: TRBJ2-7; clone size: -; CDR3 DNA: TGTGCCAGCAGTTCGACAGCCTACGAGCAGTACTTC; CDR3 protein: CASSSTAYEQYF
V gene: TRBV5-1; D gene: TRBD2; J gene: TRBJ2-1; clone size: many; CDR3 DNA: TGCGCCAGCAGGGACGAAAGACTAGCGGTTAATGAGCAGTTCTTC; CDR3 protein: CASRDERLAVNEQFF
V gene: TRBV18; D gene: -; J gene: TRBJ2-5; clone size: many; CDR3 DNA: TGTGCCAGCTCGTCGAATGAAGAGACCCAGTACTTC; CDR3 protein: CASSSNEETQYF
V gene: TRBV28; D gene: TRBD1; J gene: TRBJ1-1; clone size: many; CDR3 DNA: TGTGCCAGCCTGGAACGGACAGGGAGAACTGAAGCTTTCTTT; CDR3 protein: CASLERTGRTEAFF
V gene: TRBV5-1; D gene: -; J gene: TRBJ1-2; clone size: many; CDR3 DNA: TGCGCCAGCAGCTTATTGTATGGTGACGATGGCTACACCTTC; CDR3 protein: CASSLLYGDDGYTF
V gene: TRBV7-2; D gene: -; J gene: TRBJ1-1; clone size: few; CDR3 DNA: TGTGCCAGCAGCCGGGGGGGTGGTCGGGAAGCTTTCTTT; CDR3 protein: CASSRGGGREAFF
V gene: TRBV19; D gene: -; J gene: TRBJ1-2; clone size: many; CDR3 DNA: TGTGCCAGTAGTCAGGGGAGGCATGGCTACACCTTC; CDR3 protein: CASSQGRHGYTF
V gene: TRBV6-5; D gene: TRBD2; J gene: TRBJ2-5; clone size: few; CDR3 DNA: TGTGCCAGCAGTACCCCGGGAGGTAGCGGGGGGGCGGGAGAGACCCAGTACTTC; CDR3 protein: CASSTPGGSGGAGETQYF
V gene: TRBV27; D gene: TRBD1; J gene: TRBJ1-1; clone size: many; CDR3 DNA: TGTGCCAGCAGTTTGATGGGACAGGGGAGCACTGAAGCTTTCTTT; CDR3 protein: CASSLMGQGSTEAFF
V gene: TRBV4-3; D gene: -; J gene: TRBJ2-2; clone size: many; CDR3 DNA: TGCGCCAGCAGCCCCCGCCGGGGGTGGCCCGGGGAGCTGTTTTTT; CDR3 protein: CASSPRRGWPGELFF
V gene: TRBV20-1; D gene: -; J gene: TRBJ1-5; clone size: many; CDR3 DNA: TGCAGTGCTAGTAGGCAGGTCAATCAGCCCCAGCATTTT; CDR3 protein: CSASRQVNQPQHF
V gene: TRBV5-6; D gene: -; J gene: TRBJ2-3; clone size: -; CDR3 DNA: TGTGCCAGCAGCTTGGGGGGGATCTCTCGCACAGATACGCAGTATTTT; CDR3 protein: CASSLGGISRTDTQYF
V gene: TRBV5-1; D gene: -; J gene: TRBJ2-7; clone size: many; CDR3 DNA: TGCGCCAGCAGCTACGGACAGATACGTAACGAGCAGTACTTC; CDR3 protein: CASSYGQIRNEQYF
V gene: TRBV5-4; D gene: -; J gene: TRBJ1-1; clone size: many; CDR3 DNA: TGTGCCAGCAGCTTGGGGGGTCAGGGGAACACTGAAGCTTTCTTT; CDR3 protein: CASSLGGQGNTEAFF
V gene: TRBV4-3; D gene: TRBD1; J gene: TRBJ1-1; clone size: -; CDR3 DNA: TGCGCCAGCAGCCACGGACAGGGGAACACTGAAGCTTTCTTT; CDR3 protein: CASSHGQGNTEAFF
V gene: TRBV20-1; D gene: -; J gene: TRBJ2-7; clone size: many; CDR3 DNA: TGCAGTGCCTTAAACTACGAGCAGTACTTC; CDR3 protein: CSALNYEQYF
V gene: TRBV7-6; D gene: -; J gene: TRBJ1-5; clone size: many; CDR3 DNA: TGTGCCAGCAGCGCTGGGTCGGGGAACAATCAGCCCCAGCATTTT; CDR3 protein: CASSAGSGNNQPQHF
V gene: TRBV2; D gene: TRBD2; J gene: TRBJ2-1; clone size: many; CDR3 DNA: TGTGCCAGCACCCAGCGGGGGGGCAGGGATGAGCAGTTCTTC; CDR3 protein: CASTQRGGRDEQFF
V gene: TRBV6-1; D gene: -; J gene: TRBJ2-6; clone size: many; CDR3 DNA: TGTGCCAGCAGTGAAGTCGGAGGTGGGGCCAACGTCCTGACTTTC; CDR3 protein: CASSEVGGGANVLTF